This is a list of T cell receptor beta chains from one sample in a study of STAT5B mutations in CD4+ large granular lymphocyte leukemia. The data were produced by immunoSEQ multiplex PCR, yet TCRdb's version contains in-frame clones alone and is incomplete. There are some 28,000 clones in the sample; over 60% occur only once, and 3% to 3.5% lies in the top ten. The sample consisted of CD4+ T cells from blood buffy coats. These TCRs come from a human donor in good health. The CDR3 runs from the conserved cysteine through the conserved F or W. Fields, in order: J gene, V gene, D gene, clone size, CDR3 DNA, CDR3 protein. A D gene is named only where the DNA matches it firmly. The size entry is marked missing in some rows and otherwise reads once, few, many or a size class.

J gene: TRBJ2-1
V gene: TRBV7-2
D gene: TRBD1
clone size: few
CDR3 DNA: TGTGCCAGCAGCCCGTTCCGGGACAGCCATGAGCAGTTCTTC
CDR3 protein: CASSPFRDSHEQFF

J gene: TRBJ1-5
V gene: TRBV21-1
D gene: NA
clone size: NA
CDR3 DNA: TGTGCCAGCAGCAAAGTACCTAGGGACGCCTCGGGCAATCAGCCCCAGCATTTT
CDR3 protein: CASSKVPRDASGNQPQHF

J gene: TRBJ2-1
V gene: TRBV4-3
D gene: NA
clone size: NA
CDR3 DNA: TGCGCCAGCAGCCCAGATGTAGGGGCGCGGTCCTACAATGAGCAGTTCTTC
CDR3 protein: CASSPDVGARSYNEQFF

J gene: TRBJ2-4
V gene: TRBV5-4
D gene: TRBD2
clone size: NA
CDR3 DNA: TGTGCCAGCAGCTTGAGTGGACTAGCGGGAGATCGGGTAGTCTTC
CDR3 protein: CASSLSGLAGDRVVF

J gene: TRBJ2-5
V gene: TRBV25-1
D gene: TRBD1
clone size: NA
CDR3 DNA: TGTGCCAGCGGGGACAGGGGACAAGAGACCCAGTACTTC
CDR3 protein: CASGDRGQETQYF

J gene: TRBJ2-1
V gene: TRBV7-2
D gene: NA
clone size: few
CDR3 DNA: TGTGCCAGCAGCTTAGGAGAGGCCGGTGAGCAGTTCTTC
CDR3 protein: CASSLGEAGEQFF

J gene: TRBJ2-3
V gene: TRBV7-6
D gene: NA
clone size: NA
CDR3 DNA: TGTGCCAGCGCAAAGTATGCGGGACGGTCAGATACGCAGTATTTT
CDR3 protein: CASAKYAGRSDTQYF

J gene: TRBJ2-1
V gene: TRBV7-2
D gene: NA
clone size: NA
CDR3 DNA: TGTGCCATCTATAGCCGGGGCTATGAGCAGTTCTTC
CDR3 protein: CAIYSRGYEQFF

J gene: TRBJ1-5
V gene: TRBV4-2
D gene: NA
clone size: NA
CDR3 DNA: TGTGCCAGCAGCTCGGGCGGCAGGGGACGGTTGAGGCCCCAGCATTTT
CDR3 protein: CASSSGGRGRLRPQHF

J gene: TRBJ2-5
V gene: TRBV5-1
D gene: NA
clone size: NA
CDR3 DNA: TGCGCCAGCAGCTTGGCCAATGTTGCTCAAGAGACCCAGTACTTC
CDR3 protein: CASSLANVAQETQYF

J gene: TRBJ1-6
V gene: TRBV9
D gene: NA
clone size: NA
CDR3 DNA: TGTGCCAGCAGCGCCCTCCAGGGTCAGTCACCCCTCCACTTT
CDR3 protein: CASSALQGQSPLHF

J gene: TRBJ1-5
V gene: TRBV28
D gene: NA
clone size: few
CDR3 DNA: TGTGCCAGCGGAGGGGTCTATAGCAATCAGCCCCAGCATTTT
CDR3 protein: CASGGVYSNQPQHF

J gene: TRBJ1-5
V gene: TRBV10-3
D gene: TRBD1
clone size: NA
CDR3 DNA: TGTGCCATCAGCGCGACAGGGGCGGACAATCAGCCCCAGCATTTT
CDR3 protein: CAISATGADNQPQHF

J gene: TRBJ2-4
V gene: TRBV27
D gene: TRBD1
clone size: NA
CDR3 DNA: TGTGCCAGCAGTTCCTACCGGGACAGGGGGCTCGAAAACATTCAGTACTTC
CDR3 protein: CASSSYRDRGLENIQYF

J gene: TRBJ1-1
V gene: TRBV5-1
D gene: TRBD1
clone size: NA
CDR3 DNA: TGCGCCAGCAGCTGGACAGGGATCAGTGCGAACACTGAAGCTTTCTTT
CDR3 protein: CASSWTGISANTEAFF